These 4 T cell receptor beta chains originate from one sample sequenced in a study of CD8 T cells in ankylosing spondylitis. TCRdb analysed the 5' RACE reads with MiXCR anew, one entry per CDR3 protein. The sample consists of 150,000 to 200,000 distinct CDR3 sequences, approximately 10% of them appearing once. Sequenced material: blood, either unsorted or a sorted T cell fraction (not recorded which). The origin of the receptors is a male donor with ankylosing spondylitis or in good health (not recorded which).

A remark on this clonotype: The junction does not match germline at one end; this may be a read error. The chain uses TRBV5-5 and TRBJ1-2; 7 bases agree with TRBD1. The germline V gene encodes CDR1 SGHKS and CDR2 YYEKEE (reference sequence). CDR3 size: 15 residues. The CDR3 loop is CAGSRRDRADYGYTF. The CDR3, as DNA: TGTGCCGGCAGCCGAAGAGACAGGGCAGACTATGGCTACACCTTC.

This clonotype was detected a few times. The chain uses TRBV5-6 and TRBJ2-3; the D is unclear. From germline, CDR1 is SGHDT and CDR2 YYEEEE. Trimming cost V 1 base and J 4 bases, with 16 bases left between them. The CDR3 has 16 residues. The CDR3: CASSLTVLGPADTQYF. CDR3 DNA sequence: TGTGCCAGCAGCTTGACCGTTTTAGGACCGGCAGATACGCAGTATTTT.

In this sample, this clonotype turned up many times. The rearrangement uses TRBV4-3 and TRBJ2-3; the match to TRBD2 covers 8 bases. The CDR3 totals 15 residues. The V gene end was trimmed by 0 bases and the J gene end by 6 bases; junction bases not matched to a gene: 5. In germline, CDR1 is LGHNA, CDR2 YSLEER. The DNA of the CDR3 is TGCGCCAGCAGCCAAGATCGGGGGGGGGCCGATACGCAGTATTTT. Translating it yields CASSQDRGGADTQYF.

This clonotype showed up many times. The chain uses TRBV7-6 and TRBJ2-1; 12 positions match TRBD2. This CDR3 is 15 amino acids long. V shed 1 base, J shed 9 bases, and the junction held 4 bases outside the gene matches. Germline CDR1 and CDR2: SGHVS and FNYEAQ. CDR3 sequence reads: CASSLVASGGGEQFF. CDR3 sequence (DNA): TGTGCCAGCAGCTTAGTGGCTAGCGGGGGGGGTGAGCAGTTCTTC.